The clone carrying this T cell receptor beta chain came up once. Antigen specificity is unknown. This specimen belongs to a study of T cells in Graves' hyperthyroidism and ophthalmopathy. As for the study in general: Sampling of peripheral blood happened at initial diagnosis, prior to any treatment.

These patients, aged 18 to 65, had recently diagnosed hyperthyroidism lasting under 2 months. Around 9.9 ml of fresh peripheral blood supplied the PBMCs. The CDR3 regions of TCR beta were amplified from RNA transcripts. A first-round RT-PCR of the TCR CDR3 used the HTBI primer set. One entry per CDR3 protein, called by TCRdb with MiXCR from the multiplex PCR reads. The data contain 540,000 or so distinct CDR3 sequences, about a sixth of them seen just once; the ten biggest clones take up roughly 7.3%. The CDR3 totals 14 residues. Germline V CDR1 and CDR2: LNHDA, SQIVND (reference sequence). V dropped 3 bases and J dropped 9; count of bases not matched to a gene: 3. Study-level points and caveats: Most expanded thyroid clonotypes above 0.001 also appeared in blood.

The chain uses TRBV19 and TRBJ2-1, with 12 positions matching TRBD2. The sample taken for sequencing was blood. This clonotype was obtained from a woman aged 25 to 39 with Graves' hyperthyroidism. In DNA, the CDR3 is TGTGCCAGTAGTATGCTAGCGGGAGGGAGTGAGCAGTTCTTC. It codes for CASSMLAGGSEQFF.